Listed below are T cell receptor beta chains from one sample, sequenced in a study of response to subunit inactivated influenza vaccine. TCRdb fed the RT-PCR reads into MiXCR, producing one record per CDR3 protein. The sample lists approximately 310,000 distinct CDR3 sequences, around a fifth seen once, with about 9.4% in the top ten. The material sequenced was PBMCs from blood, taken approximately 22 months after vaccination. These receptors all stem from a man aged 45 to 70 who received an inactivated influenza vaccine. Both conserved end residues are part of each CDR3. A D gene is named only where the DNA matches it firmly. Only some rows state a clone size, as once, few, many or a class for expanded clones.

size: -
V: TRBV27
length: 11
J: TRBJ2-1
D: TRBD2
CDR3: CASSFRGERFF
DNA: TGTGCCAGCAGTTTCCGGGGGGAGCGGTTCTTC

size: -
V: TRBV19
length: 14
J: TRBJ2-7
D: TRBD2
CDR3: CACQRTSGSYEQYF
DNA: TGTGCCTGTCAACGGACTAGCGGGTCCTACGAGCAGTACTTC

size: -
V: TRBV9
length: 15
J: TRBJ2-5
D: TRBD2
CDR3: CASSGRGGEFRNQYF
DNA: TGTGCCAGCAGCGGGCGGGGGGGCGAATTTCGTAACCAGTACTTC

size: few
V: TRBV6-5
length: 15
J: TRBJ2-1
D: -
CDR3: CASSYDASGYNEQFF
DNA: TGTGCCAGCAGCTACGACGCCAGCGGATACAATGAGCAGTTCTTC

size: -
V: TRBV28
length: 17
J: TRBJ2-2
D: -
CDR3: CASSSALGGKNTGELFF
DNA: TGTGCCAGCAGTTCTGCCCTTGGGGGGAAAAACACCGGGGAGCTGTTTTTT

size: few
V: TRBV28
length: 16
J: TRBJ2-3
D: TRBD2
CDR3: CASSFEAGGITDTQYF
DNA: TGTGCCAGCAGTTTCGAGGCGGGGGGCATCACAGATACGCAGTATTTT

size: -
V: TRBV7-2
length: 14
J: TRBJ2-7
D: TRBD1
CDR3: CASSFGTGYYEQYF
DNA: TGTGCCAGCAGCTTCGGGACAGGGTATTACGAGCAGTACTTC

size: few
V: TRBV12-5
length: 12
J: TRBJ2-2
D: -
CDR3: CASASNTGELFF
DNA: TGTGCTAGTGCCTCAAACACCGGGGAGCTGTTTTTT

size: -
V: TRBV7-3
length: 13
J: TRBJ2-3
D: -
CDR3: CASSSSSGTTQYF
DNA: TGTGCCAGCAGCTCTTCGTCCGGGACCACGCAGTATTTT

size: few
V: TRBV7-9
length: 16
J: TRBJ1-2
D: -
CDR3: CASSPTGRAGNYGYTF
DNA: TGTGCCAGCAGCCCAACCGGGAGGGCGGGCAACTATGGCTACACCTTC

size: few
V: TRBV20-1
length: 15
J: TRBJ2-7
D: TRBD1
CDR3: CSASGRDRVTYEQYF
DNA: TGCAGTGCTTCCGGCCGGGACAGGGTCACCTACGAGCAGTACTTC

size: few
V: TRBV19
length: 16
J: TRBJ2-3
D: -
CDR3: CASSIDLSGYTDTQYF
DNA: TGTGCCAGTAGTATAGACCTTAGCGGATACACAGATACGCAGTATTTT

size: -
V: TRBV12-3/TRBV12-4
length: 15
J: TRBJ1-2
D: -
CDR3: CASSPRTGGDYGYTF
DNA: TGTGCCAGCAGCCCCCGGACGGGGGGGGACTATGGCTACACCTTC

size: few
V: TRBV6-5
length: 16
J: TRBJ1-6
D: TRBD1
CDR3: CASSYPRGQTNSPLHF
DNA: TGTGCCAGCAGTTACCCCCGGGGACAGACTAATTCACCCCTCCACTTT

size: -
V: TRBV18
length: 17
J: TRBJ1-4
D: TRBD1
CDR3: CASSPTQGAATNEKLFF
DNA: TGTGCCAGCTCACCAACACAGGGGGCCGCAACTAATGAAAAACTGTTTTTT

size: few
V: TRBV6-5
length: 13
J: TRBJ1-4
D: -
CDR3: CASSYSGGVLLFF
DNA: TGTGCCAGCAGTTACTCAGGAGGGGTTTTACTGTTTTTT

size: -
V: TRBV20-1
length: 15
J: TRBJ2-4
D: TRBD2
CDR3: CSAKPTSGSKNIQYF
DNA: TGCAGTGCTAAACCGACTAGCGGATCCAAAAACATTCAGTACTTC

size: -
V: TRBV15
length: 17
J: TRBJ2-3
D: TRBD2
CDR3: CATVNLAGFTSTDTQYF
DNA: TGTGCCACCGTCAATCTAGCGGGTTTCACTAGCACAGATACGCAGTATTTT

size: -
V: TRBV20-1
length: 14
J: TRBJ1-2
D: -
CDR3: CSARGQAGQRGYTF
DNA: TGCAGTGCTAGAGGTCAAGCAGGCCAACGGGGCTACACCTTC

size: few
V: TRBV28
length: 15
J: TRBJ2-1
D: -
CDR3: CASSLSMGSYNEQFF
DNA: TGTGCCAGCAGTTTATCGATGGGGTCCTACAATGAGCAGTTCTTC

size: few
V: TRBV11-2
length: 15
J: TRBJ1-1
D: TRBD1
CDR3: CASTPLRTGGTEAFF
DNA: TGTGCCAGCACCCCTTTACGGACAGGGGGCACTGAAGCTTTCTTT

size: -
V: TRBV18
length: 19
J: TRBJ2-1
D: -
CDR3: CASSPQSYRVSSSYNEQFF
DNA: TGTGCCAGCTCACCGCAATCCTACAGGGTGTCGAGCTCCTACAATGAGCAGTTCTTC

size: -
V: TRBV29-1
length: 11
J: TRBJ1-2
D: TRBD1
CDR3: CSVGTGSGYTF
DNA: TGCAGCGTTGGGACAGGGAGCGGCTACACCTTC

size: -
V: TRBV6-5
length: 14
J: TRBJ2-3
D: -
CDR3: CASSSGRSTDTQYF
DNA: TGTGCCAGCAGTTCGGGACGGAGCACAGATACGCAGTATTTT

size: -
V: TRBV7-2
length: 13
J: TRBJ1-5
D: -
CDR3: CASSLGKNQPQHF
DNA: TGTGCCAGCAGCTTAGGCAAGAATCAGCCCCAGCATTTT

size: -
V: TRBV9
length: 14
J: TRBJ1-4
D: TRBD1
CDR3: CASSAKDRNEKLFF
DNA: TGTGCCAGCAGCGCCAAGGACAGGAACGAAAAACTGTTTTTT

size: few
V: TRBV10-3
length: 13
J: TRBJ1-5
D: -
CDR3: CAIRGGSNQPQHF
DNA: TGTGCCATCAGGGGCGGGAGCAATCAGCCCCAGCATTTT

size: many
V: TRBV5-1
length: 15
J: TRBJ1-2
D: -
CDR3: CASSLARGPSSGYTF
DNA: TGCGCCAGCAGCCTTGCTCGCGGTCCGAGTTCTGGCTACACCTTC

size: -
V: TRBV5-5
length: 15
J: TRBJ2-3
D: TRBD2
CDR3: CASSLLTSSTDTQYF
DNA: TGTGCCAGCAGCTTGTTGACTAGCAGCACAGATACGCAGTATTTT

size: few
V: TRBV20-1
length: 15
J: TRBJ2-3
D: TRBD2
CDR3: CSARDPSGGGYTQYF
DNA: TGCAGTGCTAGAGACCCTAGCGGTGGGGGTTATACGCAGTATTTT

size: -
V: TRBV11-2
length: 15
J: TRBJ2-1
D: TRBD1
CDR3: CASSKYDRGGNEQFF
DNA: TGTGCCAGCAGCAAGTACGACAGGGGTGGGAATGAGCAGTTCTTC

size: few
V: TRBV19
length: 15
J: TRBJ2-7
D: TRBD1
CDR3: CASSPGQGAVYEQYF
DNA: TGTGCCAGTAGCCCGGGACAGGGAGCGGTCTACGAGCAGTACTTC

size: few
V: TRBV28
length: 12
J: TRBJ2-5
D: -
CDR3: CASGLRPETQYF
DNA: TGTGCCAGCGGCCTTCGCCCGGAGACCCAGTACTTC

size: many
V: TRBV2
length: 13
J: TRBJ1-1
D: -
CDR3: CASSYDMSNEAFF
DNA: TGTGCCAGCAGTTATGACATGAGCAATGAAGCTTTCTTT

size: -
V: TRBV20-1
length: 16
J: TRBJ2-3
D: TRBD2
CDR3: CSARDLAGDYTDTQYF
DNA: TGCAGTGCTAGAGATCTAGCGGGGGATTACACAGATACGCAGTATTTT

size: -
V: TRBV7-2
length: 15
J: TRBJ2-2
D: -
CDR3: CASRPPGLSTGELFF
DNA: TGTGCCAGCAGGCCTCCGGGACTCTCCACCGGGGAGCTGTTTTTT

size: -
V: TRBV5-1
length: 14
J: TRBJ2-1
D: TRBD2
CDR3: CASSISGSNNEQFF
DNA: TGCGCCAGCAGTATTAGCGGGAGCAACAATGAGCAGTTCTTC

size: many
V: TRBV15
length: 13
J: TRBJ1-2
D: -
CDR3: CATSREQLYGYTF
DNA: TGTGCCACCAGCAGAGAACAGTTATATGGCTACACCTTC

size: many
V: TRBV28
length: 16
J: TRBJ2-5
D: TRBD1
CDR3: CASSLGQGLEQETQYF
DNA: TGTGCCAGCAGTCTTGGACAGGGTCTCGAGCAAGAGACCCAGTACTTC